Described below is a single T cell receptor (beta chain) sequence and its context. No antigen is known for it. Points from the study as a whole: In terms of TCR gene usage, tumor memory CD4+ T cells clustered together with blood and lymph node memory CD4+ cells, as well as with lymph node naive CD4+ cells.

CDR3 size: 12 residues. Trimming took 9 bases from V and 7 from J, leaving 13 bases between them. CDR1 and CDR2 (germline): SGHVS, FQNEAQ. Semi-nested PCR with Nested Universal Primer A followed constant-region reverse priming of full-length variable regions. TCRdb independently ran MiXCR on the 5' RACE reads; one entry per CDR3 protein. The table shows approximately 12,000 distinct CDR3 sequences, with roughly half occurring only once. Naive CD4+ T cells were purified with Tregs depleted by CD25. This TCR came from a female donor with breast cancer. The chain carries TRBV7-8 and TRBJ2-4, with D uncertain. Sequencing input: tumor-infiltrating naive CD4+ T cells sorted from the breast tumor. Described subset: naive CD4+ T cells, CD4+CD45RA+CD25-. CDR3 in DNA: TGTGCCAGTAGTTCCGTAGTCAACATTCAGTACTTC. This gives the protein CASSSVVNIQYF. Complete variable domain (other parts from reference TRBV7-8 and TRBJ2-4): GAGVSQSPRYKVAKRGQDVALRCDPISGHVSLFWYQQALGQGPEFLTYFQNEAQLDKSGLPSDRFFAERPEGSVSTLKIQRTQQEDSAVYLCASSSVVNIQYFGAGTRLSVL.